This TCR beta chain appears in the sequencing data of a study of tumor-infiltrating lymphocytes in primary liver carcinoma. Study as a whole: The five patients, who were men and women, ranged in age from 30 to 69 years. The number of productive TCRbeta reads per sample ranged from roughly 3.65 to 8 million and was similar across tissue types.

The approximately 20-31 mg bulk tissue piece was not sorted before simultaneous RNA and DNA extraction. Every patient in the cohort had a primary liver carcinoma. That carcinoma was treated by surgical resection. Chronic HBV infection affected patients, none of whom had received treatment. The CDR3 consists of 15 residues. Looked up from germline, CDR1 is MDHEN and CDR2 is SYDVKM. The junction had 11 bases not matched to a gene; V was cut back by 7 bases and J by 8 bases. Total RNA (roughly 530 ng) served as template for TCR beta cDNA synthesis primed by a constant-region primer. Construction of TCR beta libraries relied on three successive nested multiplex PCR rounds employing slightly modified ARM-PCR. TRBV1-TRBV30 forward primers and a C-beta reverse primer were used in the first two PCR rounds, which each ran for around 10 cycles. TCRdb redid the calling of the multiplex PCR reads with MiXCR, one entry per CDR3 protein. Here the sample spans 95,000 to 150,000 distinct CDR3 sequences, approximately 68% being singletons.

The rearrangement joins TRBV28 to TRBJ1-6; TRBD1 agrees at 7 bases. The sequenced material came from tumor-adjacent normal liver tissue. The sequence was collected from a woman aged 60 to 75 with primary liver carcinoma and hepatitis B virus infection. Written as DNA, the CDR3 is TGTGCCAGCAATTTTGGGAGGGGGCCGCATTCACCCCTCCACTTT. Translation gives CASNFGRGPHSPLHF.